The entry that follows covers one T cell receptor beta chain sequence. Its antigen is unknown. This entry is derived from a study of T cell responses to AZD1222 COVID-19 vaccine. Overall study results and limits: Per reports, nearly half of all spike-specific TCRs target regions that are unmutated in variants. Just five or six AZD1222 recipients tested seropositive at baseline. Donors were mostly white British, more females; clonal diversity possibly underestimated.

Germline CDR1 is MNHEY and CDR2 is SVGAGI. The CDR3 covers 16 residues. Trimming took off 2 bases at V and 2 bases at J, with 15 bases between the two ends. Profiled with immunoSEQ multiplex PCR; TCRdb holds only in-frame clones, not every one. Of about 150,000 clones in the sample, 90% were seen once. This chain links TRBV6-5 with TRBJ2-5; D may be TRBD1 (5 bases). Sequenced material: peripheral blood, taken on day 0 of AZD1222 vaccination. The TCR comes from an adult in good health. The CDR3 loop is CASSYIGGAEQETQYF. CDR3 sequence (DNA): TGTGCCAGCAGTTACATCGGTGGGGCAGAACAAGAGACCCAGTACTTC.